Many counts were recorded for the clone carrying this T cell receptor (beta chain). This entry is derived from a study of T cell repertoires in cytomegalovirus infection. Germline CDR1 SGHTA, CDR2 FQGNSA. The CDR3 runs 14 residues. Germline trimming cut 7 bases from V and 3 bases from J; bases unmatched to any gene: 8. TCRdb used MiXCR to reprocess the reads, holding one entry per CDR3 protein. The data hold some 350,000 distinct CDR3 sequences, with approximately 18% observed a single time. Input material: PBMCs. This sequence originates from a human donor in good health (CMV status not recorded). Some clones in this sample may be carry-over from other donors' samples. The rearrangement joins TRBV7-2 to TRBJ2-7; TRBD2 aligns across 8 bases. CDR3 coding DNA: TGTGCCAGCACCCCAACCCTAGCGGGCTACGAGCAGTACTTC. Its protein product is CASTPTLAGYEQYF.